This T cell receptor (beta chain) was found in a study of T cell repertoires in cytomegalovirus infection. The CDR3 runs to 16 residues. Trimming shortened V by 3 bases and J by 0 bases, and 12 bases separated the two germline ends. Germline CDR1 and CDR2: SGHAT and FQNNGV. MiXCR, applied by TCRdb to the reads, yields one record per CDR3 protein. The sample consists of about 340,000 distinct CDR3 sequences, about 28% of them appearing once. Worth noting for this clonotype: What it binds is not known.

This material consisted of cultured PBMCs, taken from culture after CMV antigen stimulation. The sequence was collected from a human donor in good health (CMV status not recorded). Some clones in this sample may be carry-over from other donors' samples. This sequence joins TRBV11-2 and TRBJ1-3, with TRBD1 as a possible D gene (5 bases). CDR3 region: CASSFRGTFSGNTIYF. Written as DNA, the CDR3 is TGTGCCAGCAGCTTTCGGGGGACGTTCTCTGGAAACACCATATATTTT.